One and the same sample provided the 6 T cell receptor beta chains below, sequenced in a study of Ad26.COV2.S vaccination and SARS-CoV-2 variants. Data came from immunoSEQ multiplex PCR; TCRdb stores just in-frame clones and leaves some out. The table records roughly 380,000 clones, 80% to 90% of them present only once. The treatment here: 15 to 20 received Ad26.COV2.S at low or high dose, single or two shots; several received placebo; per-sample allocation not given. The samples date from day 63 after the first vaccine or placebo injection. Sample: peripheral blood, taken in a trial of Ad26.COV2.S vaccine versus placebo. The receptors originated from a person aged 18-65 years who received the Ad26.COV2.S COVID-19 vaccine or a placebo.

The chain combines TRBV5-1 with TRBJ2-1; 9 nucleotides line up with TRBD2. The CDR3 length is 15 residues. Per the germline V gene, CDR1 is SGHRS and CDR2 is YFSETQ. Unmatched junction bases numbered 6, after V lost 0 bases and J lost 8 bases. The CDR3 DNA reads as TGCGCCAGCAGCTTGGCAGCGGGGGGATCGGATGAGCAGTTCTTC. As protein: CASSLAAGGSDEQFF.

This chain joins TRBV27 and TRBJ1-2; D remains ambiguous. The CDR3 covers 13 residues. Trimming took 1 base from V and 6 from J, leaving 9 bases between them. Germline CDR1 MNHEY, CDR2 SMNVEV (reference sequence). The CDR3 DNA reads TGTGCCAGCAGTTTATGGGCTGGGGATGGCTACACCTTC. Its protein product is CASSLWAGDGYTF.

The V and J genes are TRBV7-6 and TRBJ2-6; 10 positions agree with TRBD1. The CDR3 loop spans 17 amino acids. Trimming removed 4 bases from V and 1 base from J; junction bases left unmatched: 4. Germline lookup yields CDR1 SGHVS and CDR2 FNYEAQ. CDR3 protein: CASSSRDRGSGANVLTF. The CDR3 coding sequence is TGTGCCAGCAGCTCCCGGGACAGGGGTTCTGGGGCCAACGTCCTGACTTTC.

This clone was seen more than once but under ten times. The V and J genes are TRBV6-4 and TRBJ2-3; 10 nucleotides agree with TRBD2. After removal of 2 bases from V and 4 bases from J, the junction contained 6 bases not matched to a gene. The germline CDR1 and CDR2 sequences are MRHNA and SNTAGT. The CDR3 covers 16 residues. This CDR3 is CASSDHPAGGSDTQYF. For the CDR3, the DNA is TGTGCCAGCAGTGACCACCCAGCGGGGGGGTCAGATACGCAGTATTTT.

Concerning this clone itself: The same CDR3 can be traced to other DNA sequences in this sample. In DNA form, the CDR3 reads TGCGCCAGCAGCCAGCAAAACGGGGAGCTGTTTTTT. It yields the protein CASSQQNGELFF. V is TRBV4-1 and J is TRBJ2-2, with D unresolved. V lost 3 bases and J 7 bases, leaving 6 bases between the germline ends. The germline V gene has CDR1 MGHRA and CDR2 YSYEKL. The CDR3 has 12 amino acids.

This chain joins TRBV30 and TRBJ1-2; the D gene is possibly TRBD1 (5 bases). Deletions cut 2 bases from V and 2 bases from J, with 9 bases between. Looked up from germline, CDR1 is GTSNPN and CDR2 is SVGIG (reference sequence). The CDR3 spans 13 residues. CDR3 in DNA: TGTGCCTGGAGTCCGGGACGGAACTATGGCTACACCTTC. Its translation: CAWSPGRNYGYTF.